This T cell receptor (beta chain) derives from a study of T cells after posttransplantation cyclophosphamide. Comment on this clone: Its target is unknown.

Libraries were prepared by immunoSEQ multiplex PCR; TCRdb keeps only in-frame clonotypes and omits some of them. The top ten hold under 2% of the sample, which has tens of thousands of clones, 75% to 90% seen once. Sampled 1 year posttransplant, controls received myeloablative marrow transplants, methotrexate and a calcineurin inhibitor. Germline V CDR1 and CDR2: SEHNR, FQNEAQ (reference sequence). CDR3 length: 13 residues. The V end lost 5 bases, the J end lost 0 bases, and 5 bases lay between the germline ends. The study, taken as a whole, reports: Later blood repertoires were often dominated by clones from the donor CD8+ memory compartment. Recipient CMV seropositivity and CMV reactivation strongly tracked TRB clonality. Tissue-infiltrating T cells from skin or gut overlapped little with blood T cells.

This TCR derives from a female patient younger than 45 who received an allogeneic stem cell transplant from an unrelated donor, was CMV-positive, and had acute and chronic GVHD. A subset of T cells may come from the graft donor. The sequencing here drew on PBMCs, taken about 350 days after allogeneic stem cell transplant with calcineurin inhibitor and methotrexate. The chain is built from TRBV7-9 and TRBJ1-3, with D uncertain. The CDR3 DNA reads as TGTGCCAGCAGCCCGAGCTCTGGAAACACCATATATTTT. Amino acids: CASSPSSGNTIYF. Using reference TRBV7-9 and TRBJ1-3 for the parts outside the CDR3, the full variable domain is DTGVSQNPRHKITKRGQNVTFRCDPISEHNRLYWYRQTLGQGPEFLTYFQNEAQLEKSRLLSDRFSAERPKGSFSTLEIQRTEQGDSAMYLCASSPSSGNTIYFGEGSWLTVV.